This T cell receptor (beta chain) was retrieved from a study of shared clonotypes between healthy human individuals. Study in general: Donors were a couple of women and a few men aged 18 to 49. For every donor, three CD4 naive, three CD4 memory, two CD8 naive and one CD8 memory plates were used. General study findings and limits: Blood was the sole source, and tissue repertoires probably differ.

CD45RO-negative cells were positively selected for CCR7, leaving out terminally differentiated effector memory CD45RA+ cells. Per the germline V gene, CDR1 is SGHTA and CDR2 is FQGTGA. After removal of 5 bases from V and 1 base from J, the junction contained 5 bases not matched to a gene. The CDR3 extends over 15 amino acids. Over several immunoSEQ plates, each subset's genomic DNA was distributed in even portions. Sequencing used immunoSEQ multiplex PCR; TCRdb keeps in-frame clones, though not all of them. Of about 2.1 million clones in the sample, just over 90% are singletons; the top ten hold 1.7%. As to this clone: Antigen specificity is unknown.

This sequence joins TRBV7-3 and TRBJ2-7; 10 bases are a match to TRBD2. Sequencing input: naive CD8+ T cells from PBMCs. This sequence was found in a man aged 18-30 years in good health. Some clones in this sample may be carry-over from other donors' samples. CDR3 loop: CASSLAGDPSYEQYF. CDR3 sequence (DNA): TGTGCCAGCAGCCTAGCGGGAGACCCTTCCTACGAGCAGTACTTC.